The 2 T cell receptor beta chains below come from one sample, sequenced in a study of shared clonotypes between healthy human individuals. Generated by immunoSEQ multiplex PCR, the TCRdb table keeps only in-frame clones and is missing some. The sample lists roughly 2.2 million clones, 85% to 95% occurring once. Sequenced sample: naive CD4+ T cells from PBMCs. Subset in this sample: CD45RA+ positively selected. The receptors stem from a man aged 18 to 35 in good health. Some clones in this sample may be carry-over from other donors' samples.

Note on this clone: Other nucleotide sequences in the sample specify the same CDR3. J is TRBJ1-2 and V is TRBV19; D might be TRBD1 (6 bases). The V end was cut by 9 bases, the J end by 4 bases, with 15 bases between. Germline V gives CDR1 LNHDA, CDR2 SQIVND (reference sequence). The CDR3 totals 13 residues. The CDR3 nucleotides are TGTGCCAGCCGCCAGGGAGGGGGCTATGGCTACACCTTC. Translation: CASRQGGGYGYTF. Drawing the rest from reference TRBV19 and TRBJ1-2, the complete variable domain is DGGITQSPKYLFRKEGQNVTLSCEQNLNHDAMYWYRQDPGQGLRLIYYSQIVNDFQKGDIAEGYSVSREKKESFPLTVTSAQKNPTAFYLCASRQGGGYGYTFGSGTRLTVV.

V usage is TRBV5-4 and J usage is TRBJ2-2, with D possibly being TRBD1 (5 bases). The CDR3 consists of 14 residues. CDR1 is SGHNT, CDR2 YYREEE, per germline (reference sequence). Deletions cut 2 bases from V and 1 base from J, with 6 bases between. CDR3 protein: CASSLQVNTGELFF. For the CDR3, the DNA is TGTGCCAGCAGCTTACAGGTGAACACCGGGGAGCTGTTTTTT.